This TCR beta chain is from a study of T cell repertoires in ileal Crohn's disease. At the level of the study: At surgery, under 40% of patients smoked, with median disease duration 7.9 years.

Trimming shortened V by 0 bases and J by 3 bases, and 6 bases separated the two germline ends. CDR3 length: 13 amino acids. CDR1 and CDR2 from the germline V gene are SGHRS and YFSETQ. The protocol was immunoSEQ multiplex PCR, while the TCRdb copy is restricted to in-frame clones and leaves out a portion. This table has approximately 27,000 clones, about four fifths appearing once. The receptor comes from an adult with Crohn's disease. The chain employs TRBV5-1 and TRBJ2-5; D is unresolved. The sequenced sample was ileal tissue. The CDR3 loop reads CASSLAFKETQYF. CDR3 DNA sequence: TGCGCCAGCAGCTTGGCTTTTAAAGAGACCCAGTACTTC.